This T cell receptor beta chain derives from a study of human T cells and chemical hapten exposure. The CDR3 sequence is 18 residues long. V trimming: 4 bases; J trimming: 1 base; junction bases outside the gene matches: 11. Germline-derived CDR1 and CDR2 are SGHRS and YFSETQ. TCRdb re-analysed the RACE reads in MiXCR, keeping a single row per CDR3 protein. The sample consists of some 98,000 distinct CDR3 sequences, 10% to 14% of them appearing once. Time point given: pre-sensitization, week 0. As for treatment: therapeutic diphenylcyclopropenone sensitization with weekly scalp DPC. Overall study findings and caveats: Compared with pre-sensitization or healthy control sets, expanded TCRs clustered more.

To note about this clonotype: Its antigen is currently unknown.

The V gene is TRBV5-1, the J gene TRBJ2-2; TRBD1 agrees at 9 bases. This sequence originates from an older woman with alopecia areata. Some clones in this sample may be carry-over from other donors' samples. The sequencing here drew on whole blood, taken in connection with sensitization to the hapten diphenylcyclopropenone (DPC). CDR3: CASSTPLGQGVNTGELFF. The CDR3 DNA reads as TGCGCCAGCAGCACCCCCCTGGGACAGGGTGTGAACACCGGGGAGCTGTTTTTT.